This T cell receptor beta chain appears in the sequencing data of a study of shared clonotypes between healthy human individuals. Study-wide background: Each donor contributed plates that comprised three CD4 naive, three CD4 memory, two CD8 naive and one CD8 memory.

Some clones are missing from TCRdb's copy, which holds only in-frame ones; the method was immunoSEQ multiplex PCR. The table shows roughly 1.5 million clones, with approximately 98% occurring only once. The CDR3 runs to 12 residues. V lost 6 bases and J 10 bases, leaving 15 bases between the germline ends. CDR1 is LNHDA and CDR2 is SQIVND in the germline V gene (reference sequence). This TCR was sampled from a man between 25 and 39 years old in good health. The source material was naive CD4+ T cells sorted from blood. Subset in this sample: CD45RA+ positively selected. This chain connects TRBV19 to TRBJ1-2; possibly TRBD1 for D (6 bases). The CDR3: CASSRTAESYTF. As DNA, the CDR3 is TGTGCCAGTAGCAGGACAGCCGAGTCCTACACCTTC.